The following is a TCR beta chain sequence with its context. This specimen comes from a study of blood T cell repertoires in COVID-19. About the research overall: COVID-19 samples, acute and convalescent, were from the United States, Italy and Spain. PBMCs, B-cell-depleted T cells, or T cells were the source of the cDNA or gDNA that made up the material.

As originally analysed: The assay estimated nucleated cells by amplifying reference gene primers. Sequencing was performed with immunoSEQ multiplex PCR; in TCRdb, only in-frame clones are kept and a portion is missing. The V and J calls and clone size were taken over from that table, and D and trimming were inferred from the DNA. The top ten clones hold about 6.9% of a sample with 300,000 to 350,000 clones, approximately 87% of them seen once. In germline, CDR1 is MNHEY, CDR2 SMNVEV (reference sequence). V lost 3 bases to trimming and J lost 4 bases; unmatched junction nucleotides: 9. CDR3 length equals 16 residues. Enrolment of Seattle patients took place during active infection, and they were followed longitudinally.

The receptor was derived from a woman aged 45-65 years with COVID-19, enrolled during active disease. Sequences were obtained from peripheral blood. The chain employs TRBV27 and TRBJ1-5; 7 bases fit TRBD1. The CDR3 here is CASSLSTGSGNQPQHF. DNA of the CDR3: TGTGCCAGCAGTTTGTCGACAGGGTCGGGGAATCAGCCCCAGCATTTT.